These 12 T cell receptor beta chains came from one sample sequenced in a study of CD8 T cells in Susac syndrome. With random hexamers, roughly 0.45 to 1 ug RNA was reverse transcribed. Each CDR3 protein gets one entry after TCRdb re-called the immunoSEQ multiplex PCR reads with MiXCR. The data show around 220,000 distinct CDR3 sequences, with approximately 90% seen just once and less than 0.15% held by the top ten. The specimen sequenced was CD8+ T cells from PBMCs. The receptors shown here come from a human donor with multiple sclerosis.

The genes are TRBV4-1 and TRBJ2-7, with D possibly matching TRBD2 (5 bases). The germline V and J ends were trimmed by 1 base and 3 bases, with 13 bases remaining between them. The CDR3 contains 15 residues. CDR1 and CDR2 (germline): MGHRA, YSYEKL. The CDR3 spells CASSQGRGQDYEQYF. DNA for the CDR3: TGCGCCAGCAGCCAAGGGCGCGGGCAGGACTACGAGCAGTACTTC.

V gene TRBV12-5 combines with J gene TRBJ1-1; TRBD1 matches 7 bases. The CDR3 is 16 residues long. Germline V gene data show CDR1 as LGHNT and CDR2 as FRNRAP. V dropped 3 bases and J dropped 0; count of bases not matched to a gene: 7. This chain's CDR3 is CASGLNRGIMNTEAFF. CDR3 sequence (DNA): TGTGCTAGTGGTTTAAACAGGGGAATAATGAACACTGAAGCTTTCTTT.

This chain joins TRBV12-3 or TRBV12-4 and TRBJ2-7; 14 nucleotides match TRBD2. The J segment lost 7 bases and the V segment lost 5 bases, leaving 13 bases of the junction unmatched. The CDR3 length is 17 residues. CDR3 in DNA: TGTGCCAGCAGTCGAATACCGGGACTAGCGGGAGTTCTAGAGCAGTACTTC. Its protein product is CASSRIPGLAGVLEQYF.

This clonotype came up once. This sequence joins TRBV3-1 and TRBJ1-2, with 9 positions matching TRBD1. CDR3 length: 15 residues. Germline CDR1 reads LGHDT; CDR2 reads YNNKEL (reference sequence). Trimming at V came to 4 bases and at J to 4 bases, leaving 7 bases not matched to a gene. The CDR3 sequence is CASSLGQGSSYGYTF. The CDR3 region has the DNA TGTGCCAGCAGCCTAGGACAGGGGTCGTCCTATGGCTACACCTTC.

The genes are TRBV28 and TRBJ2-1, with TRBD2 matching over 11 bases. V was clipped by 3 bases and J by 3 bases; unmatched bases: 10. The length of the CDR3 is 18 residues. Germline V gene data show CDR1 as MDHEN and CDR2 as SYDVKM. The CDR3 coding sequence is TGTGCCAGCAGTTTCTGGCTAGCGGGGGGAGGTAGCTACAATGAGCAGTTCTTC. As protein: CASSFWLAGGGSYNEQFF.

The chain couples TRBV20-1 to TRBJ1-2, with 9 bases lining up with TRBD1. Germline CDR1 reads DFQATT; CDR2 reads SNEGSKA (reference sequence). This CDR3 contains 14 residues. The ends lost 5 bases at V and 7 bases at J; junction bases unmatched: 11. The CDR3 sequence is CSARGGTGQVGYTF. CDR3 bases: TGCAGTGCTCGGGGGGGGACAGGGCAGGTTGGCTACACCTTC.

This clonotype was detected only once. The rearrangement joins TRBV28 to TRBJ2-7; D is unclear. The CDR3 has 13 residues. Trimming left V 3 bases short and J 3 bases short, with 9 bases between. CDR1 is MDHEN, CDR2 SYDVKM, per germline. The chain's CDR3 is CASSFLGFYEQYF. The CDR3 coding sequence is TGTGCCAGCAGTTTCTTGGGATTCTACGAGCAGTACTTC.

CDR3 DNA: TGTGCCAGCAGTTCTGGTGGCGGGAGTAGCCACGAGCAGTACTTC. Its protein product is CASSSGGGSSHEQYF. V and J are TRBV28 and TRBJ2-7, with TRBD2 identical over 7 bases. CDR1 is MDHEN and CDR2 is SYDVKM in the germline V gene. V shed 4 bases, J shed 5 bases, and the junction held 11 bases outside the gene matches. The length of the CDR3 is 15 residues.

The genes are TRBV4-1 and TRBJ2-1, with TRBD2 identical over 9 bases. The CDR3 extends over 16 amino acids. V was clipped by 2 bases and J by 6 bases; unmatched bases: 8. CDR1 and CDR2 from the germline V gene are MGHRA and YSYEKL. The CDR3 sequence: CASSQRLAGTPNEQFF. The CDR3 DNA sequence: TGCGCCAGCAGCCAACGGCTAGCGGGGACGCCCAATGAGCAGTTCTTC.

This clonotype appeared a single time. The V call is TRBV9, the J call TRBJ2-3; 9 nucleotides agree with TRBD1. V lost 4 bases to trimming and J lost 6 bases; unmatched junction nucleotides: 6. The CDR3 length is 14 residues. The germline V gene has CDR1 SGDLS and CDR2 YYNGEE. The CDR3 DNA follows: TGTGCCAGCAGCCCCCGGGACAGGGCGGATACGCAGTATTTT. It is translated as CASSPRDRADTQYF. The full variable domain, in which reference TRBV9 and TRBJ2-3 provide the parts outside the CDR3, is DSGVTQTPKHLITATGQRVTLRCSPRSGDLSVYWYQQSLDQGLQFLIQYYNGEERAKGNILERFSAQQFPDLHSELNLSSLELGDSALYFCASSPRDRADTQYFGPGTRLTVL.

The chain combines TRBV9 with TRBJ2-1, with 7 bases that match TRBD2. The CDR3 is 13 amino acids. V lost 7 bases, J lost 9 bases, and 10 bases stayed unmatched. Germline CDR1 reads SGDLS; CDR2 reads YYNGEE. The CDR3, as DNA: TGTGCCAGCGAGGCTAGCGGAGGTAGTGAGCAGTTCTTC. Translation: CASEASGGSEQFF.

The DNA of the CDR3 is TGTGCCAGCAGTTACTCCTATGAGCAGTTCTTC. It specifies CASSYSYEQFF. This sequence joins TRBV6-2 or TRBV6-3 and TRBJ2-1; no definite D call. This CDR3 comprises 11 residues. Germline CDR1 is MNHEY and CDR2 is SVGEGT. The germline V and J ends were trimmed by 0 bases and 8 bases, with 2 bases remaining between them.